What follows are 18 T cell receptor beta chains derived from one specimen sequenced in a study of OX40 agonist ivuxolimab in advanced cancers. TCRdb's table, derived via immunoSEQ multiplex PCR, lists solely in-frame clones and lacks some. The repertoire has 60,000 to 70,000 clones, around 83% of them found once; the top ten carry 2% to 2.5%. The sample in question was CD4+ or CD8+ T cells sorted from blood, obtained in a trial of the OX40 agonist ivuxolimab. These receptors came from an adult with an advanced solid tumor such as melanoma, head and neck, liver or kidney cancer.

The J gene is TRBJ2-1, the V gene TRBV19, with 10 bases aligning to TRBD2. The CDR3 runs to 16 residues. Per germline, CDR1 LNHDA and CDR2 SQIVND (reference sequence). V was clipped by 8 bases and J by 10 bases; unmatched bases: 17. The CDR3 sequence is CASQVFASGSVFEQFF. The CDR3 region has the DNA TGTGCCAGTCAGGTTTTTGCTAGCGGGAGCGTATTCGAGCAGTTCTTC.

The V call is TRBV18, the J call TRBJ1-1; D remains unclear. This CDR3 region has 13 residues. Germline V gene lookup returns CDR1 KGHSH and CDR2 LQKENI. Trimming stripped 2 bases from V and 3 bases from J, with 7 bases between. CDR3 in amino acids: CASSPLVDTEAFF. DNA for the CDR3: TGTGCCAGCTCACCATTGGTGGACACTGAAGCTTTCTTT.

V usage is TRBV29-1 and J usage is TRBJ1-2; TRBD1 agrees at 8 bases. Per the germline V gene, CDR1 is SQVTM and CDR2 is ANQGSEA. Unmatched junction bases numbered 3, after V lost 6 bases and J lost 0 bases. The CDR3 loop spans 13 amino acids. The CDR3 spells CSVGQGTNYGYTF. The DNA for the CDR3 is TGCAGCGTCGGACAGGGAACTAACTATGGCTACACCTTC. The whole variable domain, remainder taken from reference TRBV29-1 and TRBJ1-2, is SAVISQKPSRDICQRGTSLTIQCQVDSQVTMMFWYRQQPGQSLTLIATANQGSEATYESGFVIDKFPISRPNLTFSTLTVSNMSPEDSSIYLCSVGQGTNYGYTFGSGTRLTVV.

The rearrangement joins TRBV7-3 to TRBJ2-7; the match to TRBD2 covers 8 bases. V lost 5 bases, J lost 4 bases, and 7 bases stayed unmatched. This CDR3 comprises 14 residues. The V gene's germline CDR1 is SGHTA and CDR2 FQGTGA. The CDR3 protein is CASSVAGGRYEQYF. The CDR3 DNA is TGTGCCAGCAGCGTGGCGGGAGGCCGGTACGAGCAGTACTTC.

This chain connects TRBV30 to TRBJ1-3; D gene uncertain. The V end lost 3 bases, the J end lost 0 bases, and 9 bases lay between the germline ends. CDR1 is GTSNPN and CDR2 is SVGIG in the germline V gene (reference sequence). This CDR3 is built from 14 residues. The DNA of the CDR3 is TGTGCCTGGAGGCCGCTAAGCTCTGGAAACACCATATATTTT. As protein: CAWRPLSSGNTIYF.

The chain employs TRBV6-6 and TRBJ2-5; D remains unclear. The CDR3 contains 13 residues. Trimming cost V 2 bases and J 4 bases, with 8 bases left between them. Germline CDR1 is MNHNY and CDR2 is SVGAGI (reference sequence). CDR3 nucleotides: TGTGCCAGCAGTTACGATTTCGGAGAGACCCAGTACTTC. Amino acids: CASSYDFGETQYF.

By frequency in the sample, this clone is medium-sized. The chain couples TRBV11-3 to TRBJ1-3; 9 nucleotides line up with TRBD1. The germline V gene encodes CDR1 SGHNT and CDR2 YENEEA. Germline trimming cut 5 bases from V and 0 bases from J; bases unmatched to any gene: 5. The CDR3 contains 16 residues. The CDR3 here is CASSLGTGNSGNTIYF. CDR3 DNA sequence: TGTGCCAGCAGCCTCGGGACAGGGAACTCTGGAAACACCATATATTTT.

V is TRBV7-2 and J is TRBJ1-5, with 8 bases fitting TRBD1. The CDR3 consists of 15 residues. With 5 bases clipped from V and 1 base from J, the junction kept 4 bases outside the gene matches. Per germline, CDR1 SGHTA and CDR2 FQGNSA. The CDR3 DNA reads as TGTGCCAGCAGCCTGGACAGGGAAAGCAATCAGCCCCAGCATTTT. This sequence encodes CASSLDRESNQPQHF.

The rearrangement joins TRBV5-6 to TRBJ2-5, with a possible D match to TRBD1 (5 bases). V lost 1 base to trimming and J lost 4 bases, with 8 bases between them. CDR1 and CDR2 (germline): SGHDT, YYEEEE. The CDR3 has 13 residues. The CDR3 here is CASSLRGIETQYF. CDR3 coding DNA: TGTGCCAGCAGCTTGAGGGGTATAGAGACCCAGTACTTC.

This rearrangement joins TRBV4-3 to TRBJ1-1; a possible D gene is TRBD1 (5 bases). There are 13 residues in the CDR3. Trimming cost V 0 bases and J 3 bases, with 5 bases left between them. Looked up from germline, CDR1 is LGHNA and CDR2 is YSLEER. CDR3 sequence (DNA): TGCGCCAGCAGCCAAGAGGGGGACACTGAAGCTTTCTTT. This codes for CASSQEGDTEAFF.

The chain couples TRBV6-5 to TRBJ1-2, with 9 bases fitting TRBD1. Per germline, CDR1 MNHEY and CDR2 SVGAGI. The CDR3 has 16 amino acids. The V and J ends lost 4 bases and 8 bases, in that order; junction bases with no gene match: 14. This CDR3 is CASSLTGTGSLGGYTF. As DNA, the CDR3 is TGTGCCAGCAGTTTGACCGGGACAGGGAGCTTAGGAGGCTACACCTTC.

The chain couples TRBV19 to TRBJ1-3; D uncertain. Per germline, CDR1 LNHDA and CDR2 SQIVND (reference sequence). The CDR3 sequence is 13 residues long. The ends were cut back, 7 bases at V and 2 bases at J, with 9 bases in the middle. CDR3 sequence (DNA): TGTGCCAGTATGCGCGGGACTGGAAACACCATATATTTT. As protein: CASMRGTGNTIYF. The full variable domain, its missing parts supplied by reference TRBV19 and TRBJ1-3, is DGGITQSPKYLFRKEGQNVTLSCEQNLNHDAMYWYRQDPGQGLRLIYYSQIVNDFQKGDIAEGYSVSREKKESFPLTVTSAQKNPTAFYLCASMRGTGNTIYFGEGSWLTVV.

The DNA of the CDR3 is TGTGCCAGCAGCGCACGGAGGTCCGGGACAGGGGGCAGAGATACGCAGTATTTT. Translated, it gives CASSARRSGTGGRDTQYF. V and J are TRBV7-6 and TRBJ2-3; 12 nucleotides line up with TRBD1. This CDR3 region has 18 residues. J was trimmed by 5 bases and V by 5 bases; bases with no gene match: 14. Germline CDR1 and CDR2: SGHVS and FNYEAQ.

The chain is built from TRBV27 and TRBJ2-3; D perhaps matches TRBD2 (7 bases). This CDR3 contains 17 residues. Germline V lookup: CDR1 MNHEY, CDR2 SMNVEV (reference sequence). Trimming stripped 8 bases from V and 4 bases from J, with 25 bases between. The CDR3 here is CASSLNVGGGLADTQYF. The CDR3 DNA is TGTGCCAGCTCTTTGAATGTAGGGGGAGGGCTGGCAGATACGCAGTATTTT.

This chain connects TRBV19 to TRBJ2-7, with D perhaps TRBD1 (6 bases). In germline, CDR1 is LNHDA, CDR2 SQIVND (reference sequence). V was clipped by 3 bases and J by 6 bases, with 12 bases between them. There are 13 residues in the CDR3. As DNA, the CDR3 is TGTGCCAGTAGTATCAACTCAGGGGTCGAGCAGTACTTC. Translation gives CASSINSGVEQYF.

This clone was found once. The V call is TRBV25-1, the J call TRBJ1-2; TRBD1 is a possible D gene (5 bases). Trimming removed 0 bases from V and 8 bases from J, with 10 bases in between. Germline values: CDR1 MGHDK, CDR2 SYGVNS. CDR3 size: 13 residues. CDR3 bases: TGTGCCAGCAGTGAATACCAGGGAAAGGGCTACACCTTC. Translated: CASSEYQGKGYTF.

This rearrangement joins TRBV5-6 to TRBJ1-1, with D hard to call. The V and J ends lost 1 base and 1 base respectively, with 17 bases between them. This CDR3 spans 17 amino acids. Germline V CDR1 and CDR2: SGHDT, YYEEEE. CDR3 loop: CASSLRQVPTTNTEAFF. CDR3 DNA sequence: TGTGCCAGCAGCTTGCGGCAGGTCCCTACTACGAACACTGAAGCTTTCTTT.

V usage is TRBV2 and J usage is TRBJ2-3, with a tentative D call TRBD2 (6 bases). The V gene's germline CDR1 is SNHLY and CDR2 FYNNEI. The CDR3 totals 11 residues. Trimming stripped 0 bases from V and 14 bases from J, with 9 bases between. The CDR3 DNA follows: TGTGCCAGCAGTGAAGCGGGAGGTTGGTATTTT. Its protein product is CASSEAGGWYF.